The present T cell receptor (beta chain) was sequenced within a study of blood T cell repertoires in COVID-19. This clone appeared a single time. TCRdb's table, derived via immunoSEQ multiplex PCR, lists solely in-frame clones and lacks some. The sample yields approximately 140,000 clones, almost 85% seen once. Trimming cost V 6 bases and J 0 bases, with 27 bases left between them. This CDR3 region has 20 residues. Germline V gene data show CDR1 as LNHDA and CDR2 as SQIVND (reference sequence). Everyone who took part was roughly 18 to 89 years old, and they came from 24 US areas. The chain is built from TRBV19 and TRBJ1-3; tentative D call: TRBD1 (6 bases). The sequencing input was PBMCs or T cells enriched from blood (not recorded which). The receptor comes from a woman in her fifties or sixties with acute COVID-19. The CDR3, as DNA: TGTGCCAGTAGGGGATGGTCCGGCGATGGGATGGGACACTCTGGAAACACCATATATTTT. Translation: CASRGWSGDGMGHSGNTIYF. Full variable domain (missing parts from reference TRBV19 and TRBJ1-3): DGGITQSPKYLFRKEGQNVTLSCEQNLNHDAMYWYRQDPGQGLRLIYYSQIVNDFQKGDIAEGYSVSREKKESFPLTVTSAQKNPTAFYLCASRGWSGDGMGHSGNTIYFGEGSWLTVV.